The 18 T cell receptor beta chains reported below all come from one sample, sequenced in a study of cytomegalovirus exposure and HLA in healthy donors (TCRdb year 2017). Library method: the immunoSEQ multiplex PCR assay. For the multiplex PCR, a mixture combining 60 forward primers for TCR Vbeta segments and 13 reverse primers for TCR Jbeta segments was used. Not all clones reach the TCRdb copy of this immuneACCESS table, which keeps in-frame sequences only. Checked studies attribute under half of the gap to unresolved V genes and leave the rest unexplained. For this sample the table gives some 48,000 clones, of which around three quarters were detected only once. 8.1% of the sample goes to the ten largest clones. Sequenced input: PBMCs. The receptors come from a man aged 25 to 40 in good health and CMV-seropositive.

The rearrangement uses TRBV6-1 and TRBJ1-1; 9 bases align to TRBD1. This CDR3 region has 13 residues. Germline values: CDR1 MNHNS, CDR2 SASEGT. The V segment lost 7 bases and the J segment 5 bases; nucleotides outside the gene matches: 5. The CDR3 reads CASTWDRVTEAFF. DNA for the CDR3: TGTGCCAGCACATGGGACAGGGTGACTGAAGCTTTCTTT.

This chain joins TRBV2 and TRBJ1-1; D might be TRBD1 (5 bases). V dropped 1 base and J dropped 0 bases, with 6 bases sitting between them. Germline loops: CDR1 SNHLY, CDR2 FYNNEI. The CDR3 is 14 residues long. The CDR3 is CASSEGGMNTEAFF. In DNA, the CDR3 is TGTGCCAGCAGTGAAGGGGGCATGAACACTGAAGCTTTCTTT.

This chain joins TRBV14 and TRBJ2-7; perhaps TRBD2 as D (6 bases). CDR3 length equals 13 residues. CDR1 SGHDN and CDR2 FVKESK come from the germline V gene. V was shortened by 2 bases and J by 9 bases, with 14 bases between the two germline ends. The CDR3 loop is CASSQLGGWGQYF. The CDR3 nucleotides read TGTGCCAGCAGCCAACTGGGAGGATGGGGGCAGTACTTC.

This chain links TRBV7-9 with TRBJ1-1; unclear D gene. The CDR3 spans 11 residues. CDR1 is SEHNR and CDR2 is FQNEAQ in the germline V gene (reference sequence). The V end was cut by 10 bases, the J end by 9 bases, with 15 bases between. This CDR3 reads CATSREGKAFF. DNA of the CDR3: TGTGCCACCTCGAGGGAAGGTAAAGCTTTCTTT.

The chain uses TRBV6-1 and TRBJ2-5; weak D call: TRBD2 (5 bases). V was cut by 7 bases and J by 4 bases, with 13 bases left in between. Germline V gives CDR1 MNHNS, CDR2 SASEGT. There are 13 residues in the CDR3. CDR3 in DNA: TGTGCCAGCACAGGCGGGTCAAGAGAGACCCAGTACTTC. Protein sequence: CASTGGSRETQYF.

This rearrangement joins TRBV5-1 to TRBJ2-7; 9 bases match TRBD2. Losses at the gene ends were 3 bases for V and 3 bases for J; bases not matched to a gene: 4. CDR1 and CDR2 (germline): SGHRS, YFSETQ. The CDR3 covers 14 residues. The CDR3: CASSSPSGDYEQYF. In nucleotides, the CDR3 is TGCGCCAGCAGCTCCCCTAGCGGGGACTACGAGCAGTACTTC. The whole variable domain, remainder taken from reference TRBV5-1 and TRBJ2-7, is KAGVTQTPRYLIKTRGQQVTLSCSPISGHRSVSWYQQTPGQGLQFLFEYFSETQRNKGNFPGRFSGRQFSNSRSEMNVSTLELGDSALYLCASSSPSGDYEQYFGPGTRLTVT.

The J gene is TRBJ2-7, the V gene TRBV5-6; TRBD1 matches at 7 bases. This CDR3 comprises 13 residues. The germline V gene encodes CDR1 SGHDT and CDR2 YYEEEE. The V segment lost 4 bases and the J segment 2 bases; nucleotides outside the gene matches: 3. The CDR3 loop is CASSGDRPYEQYF. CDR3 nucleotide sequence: TGTGCCAGCAGCGGGGACAGACCCTACGAGCAGTACTTC.

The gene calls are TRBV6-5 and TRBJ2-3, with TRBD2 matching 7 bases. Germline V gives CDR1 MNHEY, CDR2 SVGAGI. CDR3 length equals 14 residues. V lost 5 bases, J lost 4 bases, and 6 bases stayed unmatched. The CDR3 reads CASSPAGFSDTQYF. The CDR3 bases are TGTGCCAGCAGTCCAGCGGGGTTCTCAGATACGCAGTATTTT.

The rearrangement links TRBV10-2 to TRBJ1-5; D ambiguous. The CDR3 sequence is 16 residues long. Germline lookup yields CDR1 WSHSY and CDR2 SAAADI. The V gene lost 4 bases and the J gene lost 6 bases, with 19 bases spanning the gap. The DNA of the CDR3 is TGCGCCAGCAGTGCTTCCTTCAACTTGGAGGGTCAGCCCCAGCATTTT. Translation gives CASSASFNLEGQPQHF.

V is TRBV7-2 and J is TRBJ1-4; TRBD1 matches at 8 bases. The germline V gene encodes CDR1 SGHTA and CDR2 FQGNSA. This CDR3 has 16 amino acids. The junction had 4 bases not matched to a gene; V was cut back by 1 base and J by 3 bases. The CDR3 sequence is CASSLGYRGANEKLFF. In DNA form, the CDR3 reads TGTGCCAGCAGCTTAGGGTACAGGGGGGCTAATGAAAAACTGTTTTTT.

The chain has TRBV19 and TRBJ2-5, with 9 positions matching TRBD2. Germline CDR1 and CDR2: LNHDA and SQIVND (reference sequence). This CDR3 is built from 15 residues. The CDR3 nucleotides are TGTGCGAGCCAGTATAGGCGGGGGGGCGCTGAGACCCAGTACTTC. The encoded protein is CASQYRRGGAETQYF.

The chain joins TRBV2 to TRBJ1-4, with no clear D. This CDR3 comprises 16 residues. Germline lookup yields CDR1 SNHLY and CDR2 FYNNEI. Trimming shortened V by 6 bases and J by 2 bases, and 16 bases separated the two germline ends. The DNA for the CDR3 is TGTGCCAGCAGGGAGGGATTCGCAGGTACTAATGAAAAACTGTTTTTT. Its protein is CASREGFAGTNEKLFF.

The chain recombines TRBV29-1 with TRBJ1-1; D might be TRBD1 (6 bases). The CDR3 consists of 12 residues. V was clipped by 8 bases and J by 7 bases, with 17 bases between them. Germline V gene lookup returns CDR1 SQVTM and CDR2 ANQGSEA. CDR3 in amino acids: CSPSQGPGEAFF. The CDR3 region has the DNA TGCAGCCCGAGCCAGGGGCCTGGTGAAGCTTTCTTT. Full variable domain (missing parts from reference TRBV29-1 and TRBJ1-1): SAVISQKPSRDICQRGTSLTIQCQVDSQVTMMFWYRQQPGQSLTLIATANQGSEATYESGFVIDKFPISRPNLTFSTLTVSNMSPEDSSIYLCSPSQGPGEAFFGQGTRLTVV.

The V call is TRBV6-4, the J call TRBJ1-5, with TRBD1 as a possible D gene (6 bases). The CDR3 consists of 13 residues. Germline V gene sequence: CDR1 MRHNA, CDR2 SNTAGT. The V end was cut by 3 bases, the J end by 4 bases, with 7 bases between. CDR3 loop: CASSETGNQPQHF. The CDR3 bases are TGTGCCAGCAGTGAAACAGGGAATCAGCCCCAGCATTTT.

The CDR3 protein is CASSLQANTEAFF. In nucleotides, the CDR3 is TGTGCCAGCTCACTACAGGCTAACACTGAAGCTTTCTTT. The chain carries TRBV18 and TRBJ1-1, with D possibly matching TRBD1 (5 bases). Germline assignment: CDR1 KGHSH and CDR2 LQKENI. CDR3 length: 13 amino acids. The V gene lost 4 bases and the J gene lost 2 bases, with 8 bases spanning the gap.

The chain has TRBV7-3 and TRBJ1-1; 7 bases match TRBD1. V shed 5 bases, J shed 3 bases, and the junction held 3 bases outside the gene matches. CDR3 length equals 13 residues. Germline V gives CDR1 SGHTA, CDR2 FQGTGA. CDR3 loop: CASSLQGYTEAFF. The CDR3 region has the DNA TGTGCCAGCAGCCTACAGGGGTACACTGAAGCTTTCTTT.

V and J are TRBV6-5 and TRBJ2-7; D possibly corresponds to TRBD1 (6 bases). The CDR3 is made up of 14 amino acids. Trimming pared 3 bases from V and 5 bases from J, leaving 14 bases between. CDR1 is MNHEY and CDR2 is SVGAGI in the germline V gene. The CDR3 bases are TGTGCCAGCAGTTATTCAGGGGCGATCGACGAGCAGTACTTC. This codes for CASSYSGAIDEQYF.

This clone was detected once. CDR3 DNA: TGTGCCAGCAGTCCCGACAGGGGCAATCAGCCCCAGCATTTT. Amino acids: CASSPDRGNQPQHF. The chain has TRBV27 and TRBJ1-5, with 7 bases matching TRBD1. CDR3 length: 14 amino acids. The germline V gene has CDR1 MNHEY and CDR2 SMNVEV (reference sequence). Losses at the gene ends were 5 bases for V and 2 bases for J; bases not matched to a gene: 3.